These 26 T cell receptor beta chains were all obtained from the same sample, sequenced in a study of shared clonotypes between healthy human individuals. Profiled with immunoSEQ multiplex PCR; TCRdb holds only in-frame clones, not every one. The sample yields under 1,100,000 clones, around 76% seen once. The sample was memory CD4+ T cells sorted from blood. Subset here: CD45RA-negative fraction. The receptors originated from a man in his late teens or twenties in good health.

The gene calls are TRBV15 and TRBJ1-4; D remains ambiguous. The CDR3 runs 14 residues. With 9 bases removed from V and 3 bases from J, the gap between germline ends came to 14 bases. Germline V gene lookup returns CDR1 LNHNV and CDR2 YYDKDF (reference sequence). This CDR3 is CATGAGSSNEKLFF. Here the CDR3 DNA reads TGTGCCACGGGAGCTGGCAGCTCTAATGAAAAACTGTTTTTT.

The chain uses TRBV2 and TRBJ1-5, with TRBD1 identical over 7 bases. After removal of 6 bases from V and 2 bases from J, the junction contained 4 bases not matched to a gene. The CDR3 runs to 14 residues. The germline CDR1 and CDR2 sequences are SNHLY and FYNNEI. This CDR3 is CASSRDSRNQPQHF. CDR3 nucleotide sequence: TGTGCCAGCAGCCGGGACAGCCGCAATCAGCCCCAGCATTTT.

V is TRBV7-9 and J is TRBJ2-1; 12 bases agree with TRBD2. J lost 8 bases, V lost 2 bases, and 13 bases had no gene match. The CDR3 sequence is 18 residues long. From germline, CDR1 is SEHNR and CDR2 FQNEAQ (reference sequence). In nucleotides, the CDR3 is TGTGCCAGCAGCTTATTCTGGACTAGCGGGAAAAATCCGGATGAGCAGTTCTTC. Translating it yields CASSLFWTSGKNPDEQFF.

The CDR3 DNA sequence: TGCGCCAGCAGCGAAGGACAGGGGGACAACTATGGCTACACCTTC. It is translated as CASSEGQGDNYGYTF. The chain has TRBV5-1 and TRBJ1-2; 10 bases align to TRBD1. The germline V gene has CDR1 SGHRS and CDR2 YFSETQ. The ends lost 4 bases at V and 2 bases at J; junction bases unmatched: 5. The CDR3 totals 15 residues.

Ten or more counts support this clone. The chain joins TRBV2 to TRBJ2-4, with a tentative D call TRBD1 (6 bases). Trimming left V 8 bases short and J 7 bases short, with 15 bases between. CDR1 and CDR2 (germline): SNHLY, FYNNEI. The CDR3 is made up of 13 amino acids. DNA for the CDR3: TGTGCCAGCCAGCCGGGTGGGGGCAACATTCAGTACTTC. The encoded protein is CASQPGGGNIQYF.

The CDR3 region has the DNA TGCGCCAGCAGCTTGGGTGGGGGCCAGCAGTTCTTC. This codes for CASSLGGGQQFF. The rearrangement uses TRBV5-1 and TRBJ2-1; D possibly corresponds to TRBD1 (6 bases). Trimming left V 0 bases short and J 11 bases short, with 9 bases between. CDR1 and CDR2 (germline): SGHRS, YFSETQ. The CDR3 totals 12 residues.

On this clone: This likely came from a read error, as a far larger clone is one base away. At the DNA level, this CDR3 is encoded by other sequences in the same sample as well. The V call is TRBV5-1, the J call TRBJ1-1, with a tentative D call TRBD1 (5 bases). Germline V gene sequence: CDR1 SGHRS, CDR2 YFSETQ. The CDR3 runs 15 residues. Trimming stripped 5 bases from V and 3 bases from J, with 17 bases between. In DNA form, the CDR3 reads TGCGCCAGCAGTGCAGGATGGGGCTTCGACACTGAAGCTTTCTTT. It codes for CASSAGWGFDTEAFF.

The CDR3 reads CASNVGGGFGEKLFF. CDR3 nucleotides: TGTGCCAGCAACGTAGGAGGGGGCTTCGGTGAAAAACTGTTTTTT. This sequence joins TRBV5-4 and TRBJ1-4; 7 nucleotides match TRBD1. Germline-derived CDR1 and CDR2 are SGHNT and YYREEE (reference sequence). There are 15 residues in the CDR3. Trimming at V came to 6 bases and at J to 7 bases, leaving 12 bases not matched to a gene.

This clone was detected only a few times. The germline gene is not matched at one end of the junction; a read error may be the cause. This chain joins TRBV5-8 and TRBJ1-5; 7 nucleotides match TRBD1. This CDR3 is built from 15 residues. CDR1 is SGHTS and CDR2 is YDEGEE in the germline V gene. This chain's CDR3 is CASSLVTGNNQPQHF. The CDR3 coding sequence is TGTGCCAGCAGCTTGGTGACAGGGAACAATCAACCCCAGCATTTT.

V and J are TRBV13 and TRBJ2-7, with D perhaps TRBD1 (7 bases). Germline-derived CDR1 and CDR2 are PRHDT and FYEKMQ (reference sequence). V was cut by 4 bases and J by 3 bases, with 31 bases left in between. This CDR3 comprises 20 residues. The CDR3, as DNA: TGTGCCAGCAGCTCACAGGGGCCGTTCTGGGACTCACGTCGAGGCTACGAGCAGTACTTC. Translation gives CASSSQGPFWDSRRGYEQYF.

The chain joins TRBV6-1 to TRBJ2-3, with D perhaps assigned TRBD1 or TRBD2 (5 bases each). The CDR3 consists of 15 residues. Germline V gene data show CDR1 as MNHNS and CDR2 as SASEGT. Trimming took off 5 bases at V and 5 bases at J, with 17 bases between the two ends. This CDR3 is CASSLLGTGLDTQYF. The CDR3, as DNA: TGTGCCAGCAGTCTCCTAGGGACCGGGTTAGATACGCAGTATTTT.

The rearrangement links TRBV14 to TRBJ1-1; D gene uncertain. CDR1 and CDR2 from the germline V gene are SGHDN and FVKESK. V was clipped by 5 bases and J by 4 bases, with 11 bases between them. This CDR3 comprises 13 residues. CDR3 DNA sequence: TGTGCCAGCAGCTCTGGACGGCTCACTGAAGCTTTCTTT. It specifies CASSSGRLTEAFF. Variable domain in full (rest from reference TRBV14 and TRBJ1-1): EAGVTQFPSHSVIEKGQTVTLRCDPISGHDNLYWYRRVMGKEIKFLLHFVKESKQDESGMPNNRFLAERTGGTYSTLKVQPAELEDSGVYFCASSSGRLTEAFFGQGTRLTVV.

The table lists this clone with a few counts. In DNA, the CDR3 is TGTGCCAGCAGCGCGTCTGGACAGGGTTCTGTCGAGCAGTACTTC. Residues: CASSASGQGSVEQYF. The chain combines TRBV9 with TRBJ2-7, with TRBD1 matching over 8 bases. CDR3 size: 15 residues. V gave up 3 bases and J gave up 6 bases; unmatched junction bases: 11. CDR1 and CDR2 (germline): SGDLS, YYNGEE.

The rearrangement joins TRBV5-4 to TRBJ1-3; no definite D call. The ends were cut back, 3 bases at V and 1 base at J, with 8 bases in the middle. The CDR3 has 14 residues. Germline V lookup: CDR1 SGHNT, CDR2 YYREEE (reference sequence). The CDR3 loop reads CASSSDRSGNTIYF. CDR3 DNA: TGTGCCAGCAGCTCGGATAGATCTGGAAACACCATATATTTT.

CDR3 in DNA: TGTGCCAGCAGCCACGGGACAGGGGGCCTTAATACGCAGTATTTT. Amino acids: CASSHGTGGLNTQYF. This chain joins TRBV5-5 and TRBJ2-3, with 12 bases aligning to TRBD1. The CDR3 has 15 amino acids. Per germline, CDR1 SGHKS and CDR2 YYEKEE (reference sequence). The trim removed 4 bases at V and 7 bases at J, leaving 7 bases unmatched.

V gene TRBV6-5 combines with J gene TRBJ1-2; possible D gene TRBD1, 6 bases. Per germline, CDR1 MNHEY and CDR2 SVGAGI. The CDR3 has 13 residues. The V end was cut by 2 bases, the J end by 9 bases, with 13 bases between. CDR3 residues: CASSYPSDSSYTF. The DNA for the CDR3 is TGTGCCAGCAGTTACCCCTCGGACAGTAGCTACACCTTC.

In regard to this clone: Different DNA sequences within this sample yield the same CDR3. The chain is built from TRBV18 and TRBJ2-7; possibly TRBD2 for D (6 bases). Germline V CDR1 and CDR2: KGHSH, LQKENI. This CDR3 region has 12 residues. V was pared by 3 bases and J by 5 bases, with 8 bases between. CDR3 region: CASSPGGDEQYF. For the CDR3, the DNA is TGTGCCAGCTCACCGGGGGGTGACGAGCAGTACTTC.

This chain uses TRBV27 with TRBJ1-4; D is perhaps TRBD1 (6 bases). The ends were cut back, 9 bases at V and 5 bases at J, with 22 bases in the middle. This CDR3 region has 16 residues. Germline V lookup: CDR1 MNHEY, CDR2 SMNVEV (reference sequence). The CDR3 sequence is CASGNVGTLGNEKLFF. Here the CDR3 DNA reads TGTGCCAGTGGCAACGTAGGGACACTTGGGAATGAAAAACTGTTTTTT.

The V gene is TRBV9, the J gene TRBJ2-7; D unresolved. The V end lost 0 bases, the J end lost 6 bases, and 10 bases lay between the germline ends. The CDR3 runs to 13 residues. Germline loops: CDR1 SGDLS, CDR2 YYNGEE. This CDR3 is CASSVGSFGEQYF. The CDR3 DNA reads TGTGCCAGCAGCGTAGGTAGTTTCGGCGAGCAGTACTTC.

This chain connects TRBV1 to TRBJ1-5. TRBV1 corresponds to a pseudogene. The CDR3 consists of 18 residues. The DNA of the CDR3 is TGCACCAGCAGACGCGGGATAACAGGTTTAGATAGCAATCAGCCCCAGCATTTT. Translation gives CTSRRGITGLDSNQPQHF.

The gene calls are TRBV27 and TRBJ2-7; TRBD1 matches at 7 bases. CDR1 MNHEY and CDR2 SMNVEV come from the germline V gene (reference sequence). The CDR3 has 15 amino acids. V gave up 5 bases and J gave up 2 bases; unmatched junction bases: 9. The CDR3 protein is CASSGTGTVTYEQYF. For the CDR3, the DNA is TGTGCCAGCAGTGGGACCGGGACAGTCACCTACGAGCAGTACTTC.

V usage is TRBV30 and J usage is TRBJ2-5; 9 bases agree with TRBD1. The closer fit of TRBJ2-7 to the DNA end suggests the J call may be wrong. The CDR3 has 13 residues. Germline V gene data show CDR1 as GTSNPN and CDR2 as SVGIG (reference sequence). CDR3 sequence (DNA): TGTGCCTGGAGGACAGGGGGTGTGCACGAGCAGTACTTC. Its translation: CAWRTGGVHEQYF.

The chain joins TRBV5-4 to TRBJ2-7; 8 bases align to TRBD2. The CDR3 is made up of 15 amino acids. The V gene's germline CDR1 is SGHNT and CDR2 YYREEE (reference sequence). V trimming: 5 bases; J trimming: 0 bases; junction bases outside the gene matches: 7. DNA for the CDR3: TGTGCCAGCAGTCCGGGCGGGGGGAGCTCCTACGAGCAGTACTTC. Translated, it gives CASSPGGGSSYEQYF. The full variable domain, its missing parts supplied by reference TRBV5-4 and TRBJ2-7, is ETGVTQSPTHLIKTRGQQVTLRCSSQSGHNTVSWYQQALGQGPQFIFQYYREEENGRGNFPPRFSGLQFPNYSSELNVNALELDDSALYLCASSPGGGSSYEQYFGPGTRLTVT.

Details on this clone: At one end the junction does not follow the germline gene, possibly because of a read error. The rearrangement uses TRBV11-2 and TRBJ1-5; D is uncertain. The length of the CDR3 is 13 residues. The germline V gene encodes CDR1 SGHAT and CDR2 FQNNGV. Here the CDR3 reads CASSPTSDQPQHF. The CDR3 DNA sequence: TGTGCCAGCAGCCCAACTAGCGATCAGCCCCAGCATTTT.

In regard to this clone: One base separates it from a far larger clone, so it is likely a read error. The same CDR3 is also encoded by other DNA sequences in this sample. This sequence joins TRBV7-2 and TRBJ2-2, with 14 bases aligning to TRBD2. Germline V lookup: CDR1 SGHTA, CDR2 FQGNSA. The CDR3 covers 15 residues. V lost 3 bases and J lost 6; bases outside the gene matches: 0. The CDR3 sequence: CASSLGLAGAGELFF. The CDR3, as DNA: TGTGCCAGCAGCTTGGGACTAGCGGGGGCCGGGGAGCTGTTTTTT. Based on the CDR3 plus reference TRBV7-2 and TRBJ2-2, the full variable domain is GAGVSQSPSNKVTEKGKDVELRCDPISGHTALYWYRQSLGQGLEFLIYFQGNSAPDKSGLPSDRFSAERTGGSVSTLTIQRTQQEDSAVYLCASSLGLAGAGELFFGEGSRLTVL.

The CDR3, as DNA: TGTGCCAGTAGTATAGATTCCCTTCTAGCAGATACGCAGTATTTT. Its translation is CASSIDSLLADTQYF. This chain connects TRBV19 to TRBJ2-3; D ambiguous. This CDR3 is 15 amino acids long. V was cut by 0 bases and J by 4 bases, with 11 bases left in between. The germline V gene has CDR1 LNHDA and CDR2 SQIVND (reference sequence).